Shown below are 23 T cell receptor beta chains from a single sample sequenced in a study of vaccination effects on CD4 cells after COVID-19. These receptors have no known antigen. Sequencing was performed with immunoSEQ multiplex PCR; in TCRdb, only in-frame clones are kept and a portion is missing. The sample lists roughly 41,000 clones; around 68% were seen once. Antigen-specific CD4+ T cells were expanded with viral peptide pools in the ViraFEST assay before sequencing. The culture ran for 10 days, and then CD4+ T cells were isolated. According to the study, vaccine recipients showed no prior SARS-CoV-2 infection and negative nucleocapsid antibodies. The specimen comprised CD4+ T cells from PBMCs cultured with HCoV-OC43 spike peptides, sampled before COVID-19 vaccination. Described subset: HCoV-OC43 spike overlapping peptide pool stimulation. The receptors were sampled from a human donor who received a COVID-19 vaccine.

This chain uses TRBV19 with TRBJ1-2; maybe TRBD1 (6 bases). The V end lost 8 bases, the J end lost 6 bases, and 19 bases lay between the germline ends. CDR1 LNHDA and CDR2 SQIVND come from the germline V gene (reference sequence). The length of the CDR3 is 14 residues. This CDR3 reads CASVETGRNDGYTF. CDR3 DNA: TGTGCCAGTGTGGAGACAGGTCGGAATGATGGCTACACCTTC.

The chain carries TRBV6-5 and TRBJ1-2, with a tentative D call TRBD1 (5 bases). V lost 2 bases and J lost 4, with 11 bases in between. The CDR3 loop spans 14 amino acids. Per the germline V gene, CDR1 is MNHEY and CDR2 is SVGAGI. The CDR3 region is CASSYVAGPYGYTF. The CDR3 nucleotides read TGTGCCAGCAGTTACGTCGCGGGGCCCTATGGCTACACCTTC.

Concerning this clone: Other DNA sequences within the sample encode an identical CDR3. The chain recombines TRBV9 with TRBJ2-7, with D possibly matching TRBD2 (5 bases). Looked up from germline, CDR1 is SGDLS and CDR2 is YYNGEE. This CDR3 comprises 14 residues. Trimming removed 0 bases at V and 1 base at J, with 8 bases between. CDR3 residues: CASSVGPGSYEQYF. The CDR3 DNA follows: TGTGCCAGCAGCGTAGGCCCGGGGTCCTACGAGCAGTACTTC.

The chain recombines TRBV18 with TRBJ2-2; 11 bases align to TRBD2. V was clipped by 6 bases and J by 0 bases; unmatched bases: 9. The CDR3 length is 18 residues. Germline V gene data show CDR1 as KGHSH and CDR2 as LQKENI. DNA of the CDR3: TGTGCCAGCTCCCCCCGAGGGGGACTAGCGGCGAACACCGGGGAGCTGTTTTTT. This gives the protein CASSPRGGLAANTGELFF.

CDR3 nucleotide sequence: TGTGCCAGCAGCGTAGGGAGCTCTGGGGCCAACGTCCTGACTTTC. Protein sequence: CASSVGSSGANVLTF. The chain couples TRBV9 to TRBJ2-6; D call uncertain. Trimming stripped 0 bases from V and 0 bases from J, with 4 bases between. This CDR3 is 15 amino acids long. In germline, CDR1 is SGDLS, CDR2 YYNGEE. The full variable domain, with the rest looked up from reference TRBV9 and TRBJ2-6, is DSGVTQTPKHLITATGQRVTLRCSPRSGDLSVYWYQQSLDQGLQFLIQYYNGEERAKGNILERFSAQQFPDLHSELNLSSLELGDSALYFCASSVGSSGANVLTFGAGSRLTVL.

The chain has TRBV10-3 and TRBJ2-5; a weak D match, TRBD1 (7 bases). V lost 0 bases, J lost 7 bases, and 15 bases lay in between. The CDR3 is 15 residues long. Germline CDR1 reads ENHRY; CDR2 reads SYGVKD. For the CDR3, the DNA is TGTGCCATCAGTGAGTCGGGGGGACAGTGGCGGACCCAGTACTTC. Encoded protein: CAISESGGQWRTQYF.

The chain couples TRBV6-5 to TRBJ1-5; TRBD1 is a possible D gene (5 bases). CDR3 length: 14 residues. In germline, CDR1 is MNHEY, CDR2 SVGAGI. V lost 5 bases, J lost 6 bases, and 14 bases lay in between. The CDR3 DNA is TGTGCCAGCAGTAGGGGCCAGGGAGGTCAGCCCCAGCATTTT. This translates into CASSRGQGGQPQHF.

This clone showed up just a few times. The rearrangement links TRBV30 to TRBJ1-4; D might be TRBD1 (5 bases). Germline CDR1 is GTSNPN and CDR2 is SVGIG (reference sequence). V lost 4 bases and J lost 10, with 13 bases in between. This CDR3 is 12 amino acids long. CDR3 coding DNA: TGTGCCTGGACCGGGACGAAGGGAAAACTGTTTTTT. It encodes CAWTGTKGKLFF.

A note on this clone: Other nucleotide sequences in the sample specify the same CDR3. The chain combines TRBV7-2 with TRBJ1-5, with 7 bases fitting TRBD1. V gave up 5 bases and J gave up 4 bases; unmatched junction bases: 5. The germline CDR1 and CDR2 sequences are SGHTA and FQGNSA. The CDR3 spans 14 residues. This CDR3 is CASSPRTGNQPQHF. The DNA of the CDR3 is TGTGCCAGCAGCCCCCGGACAGGTAATCAGCCCCAGCATTTT.

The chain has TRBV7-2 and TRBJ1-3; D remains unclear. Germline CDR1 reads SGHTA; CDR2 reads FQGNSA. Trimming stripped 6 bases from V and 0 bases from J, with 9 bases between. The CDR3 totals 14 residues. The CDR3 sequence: CASRSGRSGNTIYF. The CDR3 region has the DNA TGTGCCAGCAGATCAGGCCGCTCTGGAAACACCATATATTTT.

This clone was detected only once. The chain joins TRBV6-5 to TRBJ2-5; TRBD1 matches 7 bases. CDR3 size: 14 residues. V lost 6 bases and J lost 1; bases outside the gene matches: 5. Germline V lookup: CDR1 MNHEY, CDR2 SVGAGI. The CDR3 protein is CASSPRQGQETQYF. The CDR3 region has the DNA TGTGCCAGCAGCCCCAGACAGGGCCAAGAGACCCAGTACTTC.

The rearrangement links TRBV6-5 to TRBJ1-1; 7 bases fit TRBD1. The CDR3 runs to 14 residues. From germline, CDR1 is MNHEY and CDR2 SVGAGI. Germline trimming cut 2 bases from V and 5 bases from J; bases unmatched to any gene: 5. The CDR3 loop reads CASSYDRVYTEAFF. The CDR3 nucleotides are TGTGCCAGCAGTTACGACAGGGTTTATACTGAAGCTTTCTTT.

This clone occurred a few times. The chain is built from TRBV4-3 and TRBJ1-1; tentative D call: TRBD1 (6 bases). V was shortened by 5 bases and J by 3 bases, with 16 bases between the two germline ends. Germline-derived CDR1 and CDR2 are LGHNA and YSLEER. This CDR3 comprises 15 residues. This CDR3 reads CASSKGPGQHTEAFF. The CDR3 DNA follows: TGCGCCAGCAGCAAGGGGCCGGGACAACACACTGAAGCTTTCTTT.

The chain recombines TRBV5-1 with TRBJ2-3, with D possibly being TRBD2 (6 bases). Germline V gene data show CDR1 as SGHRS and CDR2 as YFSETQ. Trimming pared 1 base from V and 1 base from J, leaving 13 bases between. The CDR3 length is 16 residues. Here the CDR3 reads CASSLLTPGGTDTQYF. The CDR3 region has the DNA TGCGCCAGCAGCTTGCTCACCCCGGGGGGCACAGATACGCAGTATTTT.

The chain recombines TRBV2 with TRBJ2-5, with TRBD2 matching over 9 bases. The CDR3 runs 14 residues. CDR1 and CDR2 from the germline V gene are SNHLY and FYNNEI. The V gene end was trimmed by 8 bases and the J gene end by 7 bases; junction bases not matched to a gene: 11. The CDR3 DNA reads TGTGCCAGCTCGGCTAGCGGGGCCACCAGGACCCAGTACTTC. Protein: CASSASGATRTQYF.

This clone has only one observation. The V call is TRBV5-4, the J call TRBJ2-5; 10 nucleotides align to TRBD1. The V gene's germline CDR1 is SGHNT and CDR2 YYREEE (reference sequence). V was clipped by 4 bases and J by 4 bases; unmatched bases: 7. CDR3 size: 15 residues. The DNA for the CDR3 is TGTGCCAGCAGCCTTCGGACAGGGGGGGGAGAGACCCAGTACTTC. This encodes CASSLRTGGGETQYF.

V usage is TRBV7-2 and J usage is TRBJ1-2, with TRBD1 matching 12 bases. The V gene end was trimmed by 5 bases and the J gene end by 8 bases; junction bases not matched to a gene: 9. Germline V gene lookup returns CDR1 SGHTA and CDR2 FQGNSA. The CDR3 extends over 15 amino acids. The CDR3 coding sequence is TGTGCCAGCAGCCAAGGGGGACAGGGGGCGCGGGGCTACACCTTC. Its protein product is CASSQGGQGARGYTF.

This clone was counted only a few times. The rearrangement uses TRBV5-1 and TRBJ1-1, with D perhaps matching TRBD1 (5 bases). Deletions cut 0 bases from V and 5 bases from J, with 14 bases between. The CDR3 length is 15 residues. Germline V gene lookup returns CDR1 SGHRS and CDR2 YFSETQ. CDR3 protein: CASSLGAGKTTEAFF. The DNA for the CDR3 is TGCGCCAGCAGCTTGGGGGCAGGGAAGACGACTGAAGCTTTCTTT. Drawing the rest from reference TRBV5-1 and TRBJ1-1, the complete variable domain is KAGVTQTPRYLIKTRGQQVTLSCSPISGHRSVSWYQQTPGQGLQFLFEYFSETQRNKGNFPGRFSGRQFSNSRSEMNVSTLELGDSALYLCASSLGAGKTTEAFFGQGTRLTVV.

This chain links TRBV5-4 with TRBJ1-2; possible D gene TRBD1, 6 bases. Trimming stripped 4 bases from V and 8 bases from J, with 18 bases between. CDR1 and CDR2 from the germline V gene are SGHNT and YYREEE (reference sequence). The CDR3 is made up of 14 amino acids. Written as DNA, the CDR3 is TGTGCCAGCAGCGAGGACAGCCGTCCTTTGGGCTACACCTTC. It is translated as CASSEDSRPLGYTF.

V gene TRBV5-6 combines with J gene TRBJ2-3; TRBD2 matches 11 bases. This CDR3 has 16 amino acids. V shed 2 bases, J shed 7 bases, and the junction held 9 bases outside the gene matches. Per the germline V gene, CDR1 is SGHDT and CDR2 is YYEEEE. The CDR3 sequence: CASSFATSGVIYTQYF. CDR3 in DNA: TGTGCCAGCAGCTTCGCGACTAGCGGGGTAATATATACGCAGTATTTT. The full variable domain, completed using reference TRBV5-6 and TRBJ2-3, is DAGVTQSPTHLIKTRGQQVTLRCSPKSGHDTVSWYQQALGQGPQFIFQYYEEEERQRGNFPDRFSGHQFPNYSSELNVNALLLGDSALYLCASSFATSGVIYTQYFGPGTRLTVL.

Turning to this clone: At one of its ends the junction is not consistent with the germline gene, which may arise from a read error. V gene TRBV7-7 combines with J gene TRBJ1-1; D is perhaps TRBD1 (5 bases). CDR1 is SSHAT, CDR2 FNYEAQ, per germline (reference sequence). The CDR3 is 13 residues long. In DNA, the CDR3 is TGTGCTAGCAGCTTAGGGGAGAACACTGAAGCTTTCTTT. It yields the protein CASSLGENTEAFF.

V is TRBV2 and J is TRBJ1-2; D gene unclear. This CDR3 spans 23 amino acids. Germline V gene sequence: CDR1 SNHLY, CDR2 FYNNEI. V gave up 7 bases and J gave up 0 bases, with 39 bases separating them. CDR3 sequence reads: CASNSHLVRGRNANRGSNYGYTF. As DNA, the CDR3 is TGTGCCAGCAATTCACACCTCGTGCGTGGGAGAAATGCCAACAGAGGATCTAACTATGGCTACACCTTC. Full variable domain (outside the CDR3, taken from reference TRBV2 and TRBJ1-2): EPEVTQTPSHQVTQMGQEVILRCVPISNHLYFYWYRQILGQKVEFLVSFYNNEISEKSEIFDDQFSVERPDGSNFTLKIRSTKLEDSAMYFCASNSHLVRGRNANRGSNYGYTFGSGTRLTVV.

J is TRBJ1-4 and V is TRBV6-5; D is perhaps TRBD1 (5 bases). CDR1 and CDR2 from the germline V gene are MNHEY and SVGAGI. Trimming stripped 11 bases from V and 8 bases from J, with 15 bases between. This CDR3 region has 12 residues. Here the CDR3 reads CALRQGTEKLFF. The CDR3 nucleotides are TGTGCCCTCCGGCAGGGTACAGAAAAACTGTTTTTT.